This T cell receptor (beta chain) was captured in a study of blood T cells in healthy people across ages. Study-level findings and limits: Long-lived and aged donors differed, with more naive CD4+ cells and higher diversity in the long-lived. A strong correlation was found between TCR beta diversity and the percentage of naive T cells.

Using a J-beta primer mix together with a sample-barcoded 5' primer, a second PCR was run for roughly 6 to 11 cycles. TCRdb analysed the 5' RACE reads with MiXCR anew, one entry per CDR3 protein. The repertoire holds around 800,000 distinct CDR3 sequences, with more than 25% as singletons. The table lists this clonotype with a few counts. Its matching antigen is unknown. The V gene's germline CDR1 is DFQATT and CDR2 SNEGSKA (reference sequence). The CDR3 is 16 amino acids. V lost 0 bases and J 2 bases, leaving 16 bases between the germline ends. Donors gave about 10 milliliters of peripheral blood apiece. The data also belong to a second study, concerning T cells of mothers and their children. As that report states: Overlap in related mother-child pairs always slightly exceeded unrelated pairs, never significantly.

The sample was blood. The sequence derives from a boy younger than 18 in good health. This chain uses TRBV20-1 with TRBJ2-5, with D perhaps given as TRBD1 or TRBD2 (6 bases each). In DNA form, the CDR3 reads TGCAGTGCTAGAGATCTAAGGAGGGGGGTTCAAGAGACCCAGTACTTC. Translated, it gives CSARDLRRGVQETQYF.